This T cell receptor beta chain was recovered during a study of T cell changes during pregnancy in multiple sclerosis. Germline lookup yields CDR1 SGDLS and CDR2 YYNGEE. The CDR3 runs to 15 residues. Trimming took 2 bases from V and 5 from J; bases not matched to a gene: 7. Clones were read by immunoSEQ multiplex PCR, and TCRdb kept only the in-frame ones, dropping some. The repertoire includes 80,000 to 130,000 clones, 90% to 95% of them detected once, and over 0.8% sits in the top ten. Sequenced here: peripheral blood, sampled before pregnancy. The receptor was isolated from a female donor with multiple sclerosis, enrolled in a pregnancy study. V is TRBV9 and J is TRBJ2-5; 9 bases fit TRBD2. This CDR3 is CASSVAAGGGETQYF. The CDR3 DNA sequence: TGTGCCAGCAGCGTGGCAGCGGGAGGTGGGGAGACCCAGTACTTC. The entire variable domain, with the rest obtained from reference TRBV9 and TRBJ2-5, is as follows: DSGVTQTPKHLITATGQRVTLRCSPRSGDLSVYWYQQSLDQGLQFLIQYYNGEERAKGNILERFSAQQFPDLHSELNLSSLELGDSALYFCASSVAAGGGETQYFGPGTRLLVL.